The T cell receptor beta chain described here comes from a study of blood T cell repertoires in COVID-19. Categorization into cohorts depended on clinical history that participants reported. Recovery among Cohort 3 donors was established by two negative PCRs, clearance, or symptom resolution. Original methodology: Cell counts per sample came from amplifying reference gene primers. Sequenced by immunoSEQ multiplex PCR; TCRdb stores in-frame clones only, minus some. V, J and clone size are taken as reported in that table, and D and trimming were inferred from the DNA itself. This table has about 150,000 clones, 88% appearing once. The sequence was obtained from a woman in her 50s who had recovered from COVID-19. Sequenced sample: PBMCs or T cells enriched from blood (not recorded which).

Here the CDR3 DNA reads TGTGCCAGCAGCTCCTTACTAGCGGAGCAGTACTTC. It encodes CASSSLLAEQYF. The J gene is TRBJ2-7, the V gene TRBV5-6; 7 bases fit TRBD2. The trim removed 3 bases at V and 7 bases at J, leaving 4 bases unmatched. The V gene's germline CDR1 is SGHDT and CDR2 YYEEEE. The CDR3 spans 12 residues.